This T cell receptor beta chain is from a study of cytomegalovirus exposure and HLA in healthy donors. The study's findings and limits: CMV serostatus was the only immune exposure information that was available.

The PCR ran on 60 Vbeta and 13 Jbeta primers. TCRdb's copy holds only in-frame clones and misses some; the assay was immunoSEQ multiplex PCR. Counted here are a few hundred thousand clones, about 82% occurring once; the ten biggest clones make up roughly 3.1%. Of note for this clone: Its antigen remains unidentified.

The specimen was PBMCs. The clonotype comes from a man under 40 in good health and CMV-seronegative.

Written as DNA, the CDR3 is TGTGCCAGCAGCTTGGACAGGGGGCCCACGGCCTACGAGCAGTACTTC. Protein product: CASSLDRGPTAYEQYF. The J gene is TRBJ2-7, the V gene TRBV5-4; 9 nucleotides agree with TRBD1. The CDR3 totals 16 residues. The germline V gene encodes CDR1 SGHNT and CDR2 YYREEE (reference sequence). The V gene end was trimmed by 0 bases and the J gene end by 2 bases; junction bases not matched to a gene: 6.